This entry is about one T cell receptor beta chain. Researchers sorted participants into cohorts using their self-reported clinical history. The data were obtained in a study of blood T cell repertoires in COVID-19. The protocol was immunoSEQ multiplex PCR, while the TCRdb copy is restricted to in-frame clones and leaves out a portion. The table has 200,000 to 250,000 clones, 65% to 90% seen once. CDR1 SGHDT and CDR2 YYEEEE come from the germline V gene. The V gene end was trimmed by 3 bases and the J gene end by 0 bases; junction bases not matched to a gene: 6. This CDR3 contains 15 residues. Sequenced sample: PBMCs or T cells enriched from blood (not recorded which). This clonotype originated in a woman between 40 and 55 years old with acute COVID-19. V and J are TRBV5-6 and TRBJ2-7; the match to TRBD1 covers 7 bases. CDR3 sequence reads: CASSSGTVTSYEQYF. CDR3 bases: TGTGCCAGCAGCTCCGGGACAGTGACCTCCTACGAGCAGTACTTC.